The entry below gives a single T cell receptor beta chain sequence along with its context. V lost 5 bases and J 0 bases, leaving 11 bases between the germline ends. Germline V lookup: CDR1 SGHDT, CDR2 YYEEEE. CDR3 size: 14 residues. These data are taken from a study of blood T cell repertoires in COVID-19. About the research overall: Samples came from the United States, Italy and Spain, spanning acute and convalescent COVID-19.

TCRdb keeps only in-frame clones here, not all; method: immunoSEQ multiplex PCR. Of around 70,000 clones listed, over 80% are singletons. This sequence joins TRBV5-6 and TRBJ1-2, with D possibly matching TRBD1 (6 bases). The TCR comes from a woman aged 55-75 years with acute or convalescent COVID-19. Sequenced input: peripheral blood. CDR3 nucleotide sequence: TGTGCCAGCAGTCCCGGGACAACTAACTATGGCTACACCTTC. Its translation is CASSPGTTNYGYTF.